These 21 T cell receptor beta chains originate from one sample sequenced in a study of blood T cells in healthy people across ages. Then a second PCR, running roughly 7 to 12 cycles, was carried out with a sample-barcoded 5' primer and a J-beta primer mix. From the 5' RACE reads, TCRdb called clonotypes with MiXCR, one entry per CDR3 protein. The repertoire has roughly 680,000 distinct CDR3 sequences, 49% of them found once; the top ten carry about a third. Sequencing was done on a sample of blood. The source of these receptors is a woman in her fifties or sixties in good health.

This clonotype was recorded once. This sequence joins TRBV6-2 or TRBV6-3 and TRBJ2-2; 14 bases fit TRBD2. The CDR3 extends over 14 amino acids. V was clipped by 10 bases and J by 7 bases; unmatched bases: 5. The germline gives CDR1 MNHEY, CDR2 SVGEGT. The CDR3 loop reads CATRLAGGDGELFF. The CDR3 DNA is TGTGCCACCAGACTAGCGGGAGGGGACGGGGAGCTGTTTTTT.

The chain carries TRBV20-1 and TRBJ2-5; 10 positions agree with TRBD2. Germline values: CDR1 DFQATT, CDR2 SNEGSKA (reference sequence). The CDR3 has 13 amino acids. CDR3 region: CSGLSGGQETQYF. CDR3 DNA: TGCAGCGGTCTTAGCGGGGGGCAAGAGACCCAGTACTTC.

V usage is TRBV5-1 and J usage is TRBJ1-1, with D uncertain. Deletions cut 2 bases from V and 0 bases from J, with 14 bases between. Germline CDR1 reads SGHRS; CDR2 reads YFSETQ. The CDR3 extends over 16 amino acids. CDR3 sequence (DNA): TGCGCCAGCAGCTTTCAGGCCCGGGGAATGAACACTGAAGCTTTCTTT. This codes for CASSFQARGMNTEAFF.

V gene TRBV9 combines with J gene TRBJ1-2; D ambiguous. CDR1 SGDLS and CDR2 YYNGEE come from the germline V gene. Trimming removed 0 bases from V and 8 bases from J, with 17 bases in between. The CDR3 is made up of 15 amino acids. This CDR3 is CASSVANGFSGGYTF. The DNA of the CDR3 is TGTGCCAGCAGCGTAGCCAACGGATTCTCTGGAGGCTACACCTTC.

This sequence joins TRBV4-3 and TRBJ2-1; 8 bases are shared with TRBD1. With 0 bases clipped from V and 9 bases from J, the junction kept 4 bases outside the gene matches. From germline, CDR1 is LGHNA and CDR2 YSLEER. The CDR3 is made up of 14 amino acids. The CDR3 coding sequence is TGCGCCAGCAGCCAAGATCTCAGGGGGCGTGAGCAGTTCTTC. This codes for CASSQDLRGREQFF.

The V and J genes are TRBV7-3 and TRBJ1-2, with TRBD1 matching 7 bases. J gave up 0 bases and V 5 bases, and 9 bases lay outside the gene matches. CDR3 length: 16 amino acids. Germline V gene sequence: CDR1 SGHTA, CDR2 FQGTGA. CDR3 region: CASSPTGTEANYGYTF. The DNA for the CDR3 is TGTGCCAGCAGCCCCACCGGGACAGAGGCTAACTATGGCTACACCTTC. Complete variable domain (other parts from reference TRBV7-3 and TRBJ1-2): GAGVSQTPSNKVTEKGKYVELRCDPISGHTALYWYRQSLGQGPEFLIYFQGTGAADDSGLPNDRFFAVRPEGSVSTLKIQRTERGDSAVYLCASSPTGTEANYGYTFGSGTRLTVV.

V and J are TRBV6-6 and TRBJ2-7; 11 bases agree with TRBD2. This CDR3 has 15 amino acids. Germline V gene data show CDR1 as MNHNY and CDR2 as SVGAGI (reference sequence). V dropped 1 base and J dropped 4; count of bases not matched to a gene: 3. The CDR3 bases are TGTGCCAGCAGTTACTTTACTAGCGGGAGATACGAGCAGTACTTC. Protein: CASSYFTSGRYEQYF.

V is TRBV2 and J is TRBJ2-5; D is perhaps TRBD1 (6 bases). The V gene lost 8 bases and the J gene lost 2 bases, with 18 bases spanning the gap. CDR1 SNHLY and CDR2 FYNNEI come from the germline V gene. CDR3 length equals 15 residues. The CDR3 spells CASGPSTGTQETQYF. CDR3 in DNA: TGTGCCAGCGGCCCATCGACAGGAACGCAAGAGACCCAGTACTTC.

The genes are TRBV6-2 or TRBV6-3 and TRBJ2-3, with D maybe TRBD1 (6 bases). CDR1 is MNHEY, CDR2 SVGEGT, per germline. This CDR3 region has 15 residues. V shed 8 bases and J shed 2 bases, with 17 bases lying between them. The DNA of the CDR3 is TGTGCCAGCTATAACTATCCAGGGGTCACAGATACGCAGTATTTT. This codes for CASYNYPGVTDTQYF.

The chain is built from TRBV25-1 and TRBJ1-4; D not certain. The CDR3 totals 15 residues. The V gene lost 2 bases and the J gene lost 4 bases, with 11 bases spanning the gap. Per the germline V gene, CDR1 is MGHDK and CDR2 is SYGVNS. The CDR3 is CASSEGGRINEKLFF. The DNA of the CDR3 is TGTGCCAGCAGTGAAGGCGGCAGGATTAATGAAAAACTGTTTTTT.

V usage is TRBV18 and J usage is TRBJ2-7, with 7 bases lining up with TRBD2. The CDR3 totals 15 residues. V gave up 3 bases and J gave up 2 bases; unmatched junction bases: 7. Germline lookup yields CDR1 KGHSH and CDR2 LQKENI. Written as DNA, the CDR3 is TGTGCCAGCTCACCTGGACTAGTGGGCCCCTACGAGCAGTACTTC. Translation gives CASSPGLVGPYEQYF.

The chain links TRBV20-1 to TRBJ2-7; weak D call: TRBD2 (6 bases). The CDR3 extends over 12 amino acids. Trimming removed 4 bases from V and 1 base from J, with 8 bases in between. CDR1 DFQATT and CDR2 SNEGSKA come from the germline V gene (reference sequence). CDR3 nucleotides: TGCAGTGCTAAACGGGAGTCCTACGAGCAGTACTTC. This encodes CSAKRESYEQYF.

This clonotype was detected only once. The chain recombines TRBV5-1 with TRBJ2-5; TRBD2 matches 11 bases. Germline assignment: CDR1 SGHRS and CDR2 YFSETQ. V shed 1 base and J 11 bases; nucleotides not matched to a gene: 10. The CDR3 has 15 residues. CDR3 sequence: CASSLMTSGNNEQYF. The CDR3 nucleotides are TGCGCCAGCAGCTTGATGACTAGCGGGAACAATGAGCAGTACTTC.

The chain joins TRBV7-2 to TRBJ1-2, with a weak D call TRBD1 (5 bases). The CDR3 consists of 12 residues. Deletions cut 7 bases from V and 13 bases from J, with 19 bases between. From germline, CDR1 is SGHTA and CDR2 FQGNSA. CDR3 nucleotides: TGTGCCAGCACCCTCCGGGAAGGGGCGAGCACCTTC. Translated: CASTLREGASTF. Together with reference TRBV7-2 and TRBJ1-2, the CDR3 gives the full variable domain: GAGVSQSPSNKVTEKGKDVELRCDPISGHTALYWYRQSLGQGLEFLIYFQGNSAPDKSGLPSDRFSAERTGGSVSTLTIQRTQQEDSAVYLCASTLREGASTFGSGTRLTVV.

V and J are TRBV9 and TRBJ2-1; D assignment may be TRBD1 or TRBD2 (5 bases each). The CDR3 is 14 amino acids. V shed 4 bases and J shed 9 bases, with 17 bases lying between them. Germline values: CDR1 SGDLS, CDR2 YYNGEE. The CDR3: CASSFGLWQGEQFF. Here the CDR3 DNA reads TGTGCCAGCAGCTTCGGACTCTGGCAGGGTGAGCAGTTCTTC.

This clonotype was counted between two and nine times. The chain joins TRBV27 to TRBJ2-5, with D unclear. The germline V gene has CDR1 MNHEY and CDR2 SMNVEV (reference sequence). Between the trimmed V and J ends, which lost 5 bases and 5 bases, there was a span of 15 bases. This CDR3 contains 14 residues. The CDR3 bases are TGTGCCAGCAGTGTCAATGGGGTCGGTGAGACCCAGTACTTC. Protein sequence: CASSVNGVGETQYF.

This chain links TRBV7-8 with TRBJ2-5; 12 bases match TRBD1. Germline-derived CDR1 and CDR2 are SGHVS and FQNEAQ. V shed 7 bases, J shed 4 bases, and the junction held 10 bases outside the gene matches. The CDR3 totals 16 residues. The CDR3 is CASTPTGTGGLETQYF. The CDR3 DNA follows: TGTGCCAGCACCCCGACCGGGACAGGGGGCTTAGAGACCCAGTACTTC.

The chain combines TRBV4-1 with TRBJ1-2, with TRBD1 as a possible D gene (6 bases). CDR1 is MGHRA and CDR2 is YSYEKL in the germline V gene. The V end was cut by 0 bases, the J end by 5 bases, with 13 bases between. The CDR3 runs to 15 residues. CDR3 in amino acids: CASSQDDRQVYGYTF. In DNA form, the CDR3 reads TGCGCCAGCAGCCAAGACGACAGGCAGGTGTATGGCTACACCTTC.

The V and J genes are TRBV7-2 and TRBJ1-1; the D gene is possibly TRBD1 (6 bases). Germline values: CDR1 SGHTA, CDR2 FQGNSA. Trimming cost V 1 base and J 4 bases, with 16 bases left between them. The CDR3 spans 16 residues. CDR3 coding DNA: TGTGCCAGCAGCTTAGAGGGGGGGCGCCCGCCCACTGAAGCTTTCTTT. Its translation: CASSLEGGRPPTEAFF.

This clonotype came up once. The genes are TRBV7-3 and TRBJ2-4; 7 bases map to TRBD1. Germline CDR1 reads SGHTA; CDR2 reads FQGTGA. V shed 5 bases and J 13 bases; nucleotides not matched to a gene: 14. The CDR3 sequence is 14 residues long. CDR3 nucleotides: TGTGCCAGCAGCCCGGGACAGTCAAATAATGAGCAGTACTTC. Amino acids: CASSPGQSNNEQYF.

V usage is TRBV20-1 and J usage is TRBJ2-6; no clear D gene. The CDR3 covers 14 residues. CDR1 DFQATT and CDR2 SNEGSKA come from the germline V gene (reference sequence). V was trimmed by 5 bases and J by 0 bases, leaving 8 bases between them. The CDR3 DNA follows: TGCAGTGCTGTATACGCCTCTGGGGCCAACGTCCTGACTTTC. It specifies CSAVYASGANVLTF.